Listed below are T cell receptor beta chains from one sample, sequenced in a study of blood T cell repertoires in COVID-19. The data were produced by immunoSEQ multiplex PCR, yet TCRdb's version contains in-frame clones alone and is incomplete. The sample holds approximately 180,000 clones; approximately 79% are singletons and the top ten take about 28%. The sample taken for sequencing was peripheral blood. The receptors stem from a woman between 70 and 85 years old with acute or convalescent COVID-19. CDR3s include the opening cysteine and the closing phenylalanine or tryptophan.

v_call: TRBV6-5; j_call: TRBJ1-1; cdr3_aa: CASSSRGTDLRAFF
v_call: TRBV7-3; j_call: TRBJ1-6; cdr3_aa: CASSLNSNSPLHF
v_call: TRBV5-1; j_call: TRBJ1-1; cdr3_aa: CASSTSGEYTEAFF
v_call: TRBV18; j_call: TRBJ1-1; cdr3_aa: CASSRLSLDRQNTEAFF
v_call: TRBV2; j_call: TRBJ1-6; cdr3_aa: CASDQGRNSPLHF
v_call: TRBV5-1; j_call: TRBJ2-2; cdr3_aa: CASRLAVNTGELFF
v_call: TRBV7-2; j_call: TRBJ1-6; cdr3_aa: CASSPSRAGGNSPLHF
v_call: TRBV5-6; j_call: TRBJ1-1; cdr3_aa: CASSGGFIPKTEAFF
v_call: TRBV7-2; j_call: TRBJ2-1; cdr3_aa: CASSPWTGLPNEQFF
v_call: TRBV5-6; j_call: TRBJ1-6; cdr3_aa: CASSPPGSYYSPLHF
v_call: TRBV5-1; j_call: TRBJ2-7; cdr3_aa: CASATSQSYEQYF
v_call: TRBV5-6; j_call: TRBJ1-1; cdr3_aa: CASSHSGGTEAFF
v_call: TRBV5-1; j_call: TRBJ1-5; cdr3_aa: CASSLEGAPNQPQHF
v_call: TRBV20-1; j_call: TRBJ1-6; cdr3_aa: CSASQGDSTNSPLHF
v_call: TRBV19; j_call: TRBJ1-2; cdr3_aa: CASTTDRDYGYTF
v_call: TRBV5-6; j_call: TRBJ2-3; cdr3_aa: CASSSAYGHTQYF
v_call: TRBV5-1; j_call: TRBJ2-5; cdr3_aa: CASSLGQGRETQYF
v_call: TRBV29-1; j_call: TRBJ1-1; cdr3_aa: CSVETYRGSEAFF
v_call: TRBV19; j_call: TRBJ2-7; cdr3_aa: CASSGAQALEQYF
v_call: TRBV19; j_call: TRBJ2-4; cdr3_aa: CASSPRGQGLTAKNIQYF
v_call: TRBV7-3; j_call: TRBJ2-3; cdr3_aa: CASRREAWDTQYF
v_call: TRBV18; j_call: TRBJ1-4; cdr3_aa: CASSSGQGAEKLFF
v_call: TRBV6-6; j_call: TRBJ2-1; cdr3_aa: CASTPTSLSYNEQFF
v_call: TRBV4-1; j_call: TRBJ2-3; cdr3_aa: CASSGARPDTQYF
v_call: TRBV3-1/TRBV3-2; j_call: TRBJ2-5; cdr3_aa: CASTNGFSSVETQYF
v_call: TRBV7-2; j_call: TRBJ2-2; cdr3_aa: CASSLGRAPSGGELFF
v_call: TRBV19; j_call: TRBJ2-5; cdr3_aa: CASSQTGGVETQYF
v_call: TRBV14; j_call: TRBJ2-1; cdr3_aa: CASSHVTGYYNEQFF
v_call: TRBV19; j_call: TRBJ1-2; cdr3_aa: CASSLGQGRNYGYTF
v_call: TRBV19; j_call: TRBJ1-5; cdr3_aa: CASSIGQGAYQPQHF
v_call: TRBV5-1; j_call: TRBJ2-3; cdr3_aa: CASSVAGVSTDTQYF
v_call: TRBV30; j_call: TRBJ1-1; cdr3_aa: CAWSTQGITEAFF
v_call: TRBV14; j_call: TRBJ2-1; cdr3_aa: CASRPGGGSAGNNEQFF
v_call: TRBV6-5; j_call: TRBJ2-7; cdr3_aa: CASSLDRGDYEQYF
v_call: TRBV7-2; j_call: TRBJ2-7; cdr3_aa: CASSLALRSSYEQYF
v_call: TRBV7-2; j_call: TRBJ2-2; cdr3_aa: CASSEVRDGELFF
v_call: TRBV9; j_call: TRBJ2-2; cdr3_aa: CASSVLAGGTGELFF
v_call: TRBV9; j_call: TRBJ1-1; cdr3_aa: CASSVRQGGTEAFF
v_call: TRBV19; j_call: TRBJ2-2; cdr3_aa: CASSIGSFPAGELFF
v_call: TRBV19; j_call: TRBJ1-1; cdr3_aa: CASSYTGTEAFF
v_call: TRBV5-4; j_call: TRBJ2-5; cdr3_aa: CASSLIAGGQKTQYF